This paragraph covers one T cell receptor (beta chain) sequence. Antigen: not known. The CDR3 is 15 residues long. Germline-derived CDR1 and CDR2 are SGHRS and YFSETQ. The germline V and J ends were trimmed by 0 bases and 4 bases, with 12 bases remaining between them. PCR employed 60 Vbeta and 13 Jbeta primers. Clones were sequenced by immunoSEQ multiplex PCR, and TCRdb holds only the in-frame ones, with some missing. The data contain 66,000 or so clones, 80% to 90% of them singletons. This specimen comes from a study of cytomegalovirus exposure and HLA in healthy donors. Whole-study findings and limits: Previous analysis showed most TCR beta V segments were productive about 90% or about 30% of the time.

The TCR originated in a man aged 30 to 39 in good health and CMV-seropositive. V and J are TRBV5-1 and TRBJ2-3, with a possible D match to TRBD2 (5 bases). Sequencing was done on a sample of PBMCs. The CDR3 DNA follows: TGCGCCAGCAGCTTGGCCGGGATTGGGGCAGATACGCAGTATTTT. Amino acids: CASSLAGIGADTQYF.